What follows is one TCR beta chain and its context. What it recognizes is unknown. Unique molecular identifiers were attached to individual cDNA molecules. TCRdb re-derived calls from the 5' RACE reads in MiXCR, one entry per CDR3 protein. The sample yields 75,000 to 100,000 distinct CDR3 sequences, over 15% seen once. This specimen belongs to a study of early T cells in non-severe SARS-CoV-2 infection. Study in general: With bulk RNA from unsorted whole blood as input, sequencing yielded unpaired chains.

Whole-study results and caveats: Matches to VDJdb favored anti-spike CD8 responses and missed private and CD4 specificities.

The V gene's germline CDR1 is SNHLY and CDR2 FYNNEI. CDR3 size: 13 residues. V lost 10 bases to trimming and J lost 3 bases, with 13 bases between them. The genes are TRBV2 and TRBJ2-1; maybe TRBD1 (5 bases). Input material: whole blood. The receptor was derived from an adult who was a healthcare worker with PCR-confirmed SARS-CoV-2 infection or an uninfected control (not recorded which). CDR3 region: CATTGDHYNEQFF. CDR3 sequence (DNA): TGTGCCACTACAGGCGACCACTACAATGAGCAGTTCTTC.